The source of this T cell receptor (beta chain) is a study of T-cell memory formation after mild COVID-19. Across the whole study: Largely, the TCR clusters proved donor specific.

TCRdb recomputed calls from the 5' RACE reads with MiXCR, one row per CDR3 protein. Here the sample spans about 160,000 distinct CDR3 sequences, 30% to 35% being singletons. Concerning this clonotype: As yet, its antigen is unknown.

Study-level points and caveats: The appearance of some responding clones in pre-infection memory suggested that cross-reactive memory joined.

The sequence was obtained from an adult woman who had mild COVID-19 (a few samples of this study predate the infection). Cell type and time point are not known. The sequencing sample was made of PBMCs or a T cell subset sorted from them (not recorded which).

CDR3 region: CSAHNTRLRNQPQHF. CDR3 coding DNA: TGCAGTGCTCACAATACCCGGCTTCGCAATCAGCCCCAGCATTTT. The chain employs TRBV20-1 and TRBJ1-5; D uncertain. CDR1 DFQATT and CDR2 SNEGSKA come from the germline V gene (reference sequence). The CDR3 loop spans 15 amino acids. V lost 5 bases and J 2 bases, leaving 16 bases between the germline ends.